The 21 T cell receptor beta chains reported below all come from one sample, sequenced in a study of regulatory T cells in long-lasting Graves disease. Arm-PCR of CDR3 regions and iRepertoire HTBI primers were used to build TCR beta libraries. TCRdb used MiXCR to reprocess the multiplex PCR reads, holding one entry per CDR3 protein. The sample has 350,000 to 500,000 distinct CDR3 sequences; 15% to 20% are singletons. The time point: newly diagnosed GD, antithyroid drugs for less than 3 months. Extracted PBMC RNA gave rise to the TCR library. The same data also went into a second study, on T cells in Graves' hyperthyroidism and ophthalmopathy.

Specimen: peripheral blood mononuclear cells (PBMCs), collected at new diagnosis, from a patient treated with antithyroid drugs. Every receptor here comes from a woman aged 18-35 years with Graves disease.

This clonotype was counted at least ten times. The CDR3 sequence: CASSSTSGTQSGTGELFF. DNA of the CDR3: TGTGCCAGCAGCTCGACTAGCGGGACCCAATCTGGCACCGGGGAGCTGTTTTTT. This rearrangement joins TRBV7-8 to TRBJ2-2; TRBD2 matches 11 bases. Germline V gene lookup returns CDR1 SGHVS and CDR2 FQNEAQ. The CDR3 totals 18 residues. J lost 4 bases, V lost 4 bases, and 11 bases had no gene match.

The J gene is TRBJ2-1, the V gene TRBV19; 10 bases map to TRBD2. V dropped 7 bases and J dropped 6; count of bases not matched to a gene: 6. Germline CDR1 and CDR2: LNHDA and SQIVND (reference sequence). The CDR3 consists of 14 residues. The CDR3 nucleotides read TGTGCCAGTATTCCAGCGGGAGGGCGCAATGAGCAGTTCTTC. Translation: CASIPAGGRNEQFF.

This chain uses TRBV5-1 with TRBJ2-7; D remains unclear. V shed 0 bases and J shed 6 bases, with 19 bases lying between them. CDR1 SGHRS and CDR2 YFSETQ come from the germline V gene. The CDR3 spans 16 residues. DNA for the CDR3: TGCGCCAGCAGCTTGGCTCTGGCGGCTAGTCTTTCCGAGCAGTACTTC. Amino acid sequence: CASSLALAASLSEQYF. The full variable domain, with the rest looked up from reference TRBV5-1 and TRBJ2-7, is KAGVTQTPRYLIKTRGQQVTLSCSPISGHRSVSWYQQTPGQGLQFLFEYFSETQRNKGNFPGRFSGRQFSNSRSEMNVSTLELGDSALYLCASSLALAASLSEQYFGPGTRLTVT.

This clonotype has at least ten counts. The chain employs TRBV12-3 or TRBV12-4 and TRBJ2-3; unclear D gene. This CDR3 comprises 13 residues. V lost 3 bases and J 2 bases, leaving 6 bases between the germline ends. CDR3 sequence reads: CASSLATTDTQYF. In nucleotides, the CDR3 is TGTGCCAGCAGTTTGGCTACCACAGATACGCAGTATTTT.

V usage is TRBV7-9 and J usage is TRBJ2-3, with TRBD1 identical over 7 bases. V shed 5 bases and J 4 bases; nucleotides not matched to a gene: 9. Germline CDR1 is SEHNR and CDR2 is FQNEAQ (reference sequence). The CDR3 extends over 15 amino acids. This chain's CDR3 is CASSRPGQTADTQYF. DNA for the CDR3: TGTGCCAGCAGCCGCCCGGGACAGACAGCAGATACGCAGTATTTT.

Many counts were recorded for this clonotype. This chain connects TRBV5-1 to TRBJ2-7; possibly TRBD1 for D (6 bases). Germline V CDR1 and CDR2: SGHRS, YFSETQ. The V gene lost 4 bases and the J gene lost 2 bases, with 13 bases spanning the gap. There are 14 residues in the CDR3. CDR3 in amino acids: CASSPGQVPYEQYF. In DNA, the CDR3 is TGCGCCAGCAGCCCGGGACAAGTACCCTACGAGCAGTACTTC.

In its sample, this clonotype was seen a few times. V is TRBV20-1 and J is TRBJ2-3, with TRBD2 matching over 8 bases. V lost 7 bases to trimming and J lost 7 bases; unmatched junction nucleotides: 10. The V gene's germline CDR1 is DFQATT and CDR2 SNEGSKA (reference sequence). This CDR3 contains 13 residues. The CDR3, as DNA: TGCAGTGTTACCGGGACTAGTGTAAATACGCAGTATTTT. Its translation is CSVTGTSVNTQYF.

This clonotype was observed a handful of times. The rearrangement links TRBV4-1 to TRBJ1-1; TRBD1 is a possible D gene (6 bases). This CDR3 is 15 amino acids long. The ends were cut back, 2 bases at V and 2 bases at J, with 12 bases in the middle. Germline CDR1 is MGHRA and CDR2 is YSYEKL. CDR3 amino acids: CASSQLTGLNTEAFF. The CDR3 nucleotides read TGCGCCAGCAGCCAACTCACAGGGCTTAACACTGAAGCTTTCTTT.

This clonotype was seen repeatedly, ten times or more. CDR3 nucleotide sequence: TGTGCCAGCAGCCAACACCGGGACAGCCAGTTCTTC. It translates to CASSQHRDSQFF. The chain is built from TRBV3-1 and TRBJ2-1; 7 bases are shared with TRBD1. After removal of 2 bases from V and 13 bases from J, the junction contained 5 bases not matched to a gene. Germline V gene sequence: CDR1 LGHDT, CDR2 YNNKEL (reference sequence). This CDR3 is 12 amino acids long.

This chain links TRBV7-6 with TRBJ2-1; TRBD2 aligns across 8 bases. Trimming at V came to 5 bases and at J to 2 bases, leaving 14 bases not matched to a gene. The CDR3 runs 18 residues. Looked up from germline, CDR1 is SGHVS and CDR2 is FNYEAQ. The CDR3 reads CASSPPNILAGAYNEQFF. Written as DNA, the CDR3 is TGTGCCAGCAGCCCACCTAACATTCTAGCGGGCGCCTACAATGAGCAGTTCTTC.

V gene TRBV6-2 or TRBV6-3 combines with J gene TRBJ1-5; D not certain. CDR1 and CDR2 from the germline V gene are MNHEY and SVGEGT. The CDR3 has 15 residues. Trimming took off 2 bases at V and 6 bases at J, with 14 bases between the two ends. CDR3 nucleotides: TGTGCCAGCAGTTACCCGACTGGTTTTGGTCAGCCCCAGCATTTT. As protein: CASSYPTGFGQPQHF.

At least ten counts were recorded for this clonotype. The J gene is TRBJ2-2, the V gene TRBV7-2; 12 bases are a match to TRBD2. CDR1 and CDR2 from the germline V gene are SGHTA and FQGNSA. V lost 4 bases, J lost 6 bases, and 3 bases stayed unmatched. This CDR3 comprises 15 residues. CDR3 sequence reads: CASSSTSGSAGELFF. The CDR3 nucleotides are TGTGCCAGCAGCTCGACTAGCGGGAGCGCCGGGGAGCTGTTTTTT.

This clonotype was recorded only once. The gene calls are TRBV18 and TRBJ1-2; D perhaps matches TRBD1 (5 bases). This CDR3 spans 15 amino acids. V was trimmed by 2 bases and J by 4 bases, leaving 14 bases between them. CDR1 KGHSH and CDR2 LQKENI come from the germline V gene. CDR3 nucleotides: TGTGCCAGCTCACCAAAGGGGCAGACAACCTATGGCTACACCTTC. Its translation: CASSPKGQTTYGYTF. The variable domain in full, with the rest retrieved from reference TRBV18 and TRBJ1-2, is NAGVMQNPRHLVRRRGQEARLRCSPMKGHSHVYWYRQLPEEGLKFMVYLQKENIIDESGMPKERFSAEFPKEGPSILRIQQVVRGDSAAYFCASSPKGQTTYGYTFGSGTRLTVV.

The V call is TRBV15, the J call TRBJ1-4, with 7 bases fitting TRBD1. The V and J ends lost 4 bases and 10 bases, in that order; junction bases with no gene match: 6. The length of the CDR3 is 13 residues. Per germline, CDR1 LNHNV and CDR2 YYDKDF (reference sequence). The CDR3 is CATSNGTVRKLFF. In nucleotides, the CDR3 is TGTGCCACCAGCAATGGGACAGTGCGAAAACTGTTTTTT.

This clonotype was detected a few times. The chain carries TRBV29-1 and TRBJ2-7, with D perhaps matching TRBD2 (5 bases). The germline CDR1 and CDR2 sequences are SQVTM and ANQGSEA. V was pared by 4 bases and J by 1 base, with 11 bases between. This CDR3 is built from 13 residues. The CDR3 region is CSVAPGNSYEQYF. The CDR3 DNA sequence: TGCAGCGTTGCACCCGGGAATTCCTACGAGCAGTACTTC.

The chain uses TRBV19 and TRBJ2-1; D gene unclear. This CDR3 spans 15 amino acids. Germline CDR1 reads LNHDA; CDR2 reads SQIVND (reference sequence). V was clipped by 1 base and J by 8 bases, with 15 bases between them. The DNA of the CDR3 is TGTGCCAGTAGTATAGCGGTCGGATTGGTCGATGAGCAGTTCTTC. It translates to CASSIAVGLVDEQFF.

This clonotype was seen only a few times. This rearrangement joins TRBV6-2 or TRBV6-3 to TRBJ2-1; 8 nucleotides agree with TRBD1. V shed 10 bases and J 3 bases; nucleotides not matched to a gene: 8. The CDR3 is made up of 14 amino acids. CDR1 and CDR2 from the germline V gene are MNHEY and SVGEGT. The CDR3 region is CAIRGQTDYNEQFF. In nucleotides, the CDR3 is TGTGCCATCAGGGGGCAAACCGACTACAATGAGCAGTTCTTC.

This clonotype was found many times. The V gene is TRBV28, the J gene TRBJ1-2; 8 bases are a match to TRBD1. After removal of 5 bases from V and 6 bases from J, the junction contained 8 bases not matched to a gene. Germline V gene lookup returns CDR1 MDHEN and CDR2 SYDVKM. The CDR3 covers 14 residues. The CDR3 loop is CASSLRTGTHGYTF. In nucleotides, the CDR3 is TGTGCCAGCAGTCTTCGGACAGGGACCCATGGCTACACCTTC.

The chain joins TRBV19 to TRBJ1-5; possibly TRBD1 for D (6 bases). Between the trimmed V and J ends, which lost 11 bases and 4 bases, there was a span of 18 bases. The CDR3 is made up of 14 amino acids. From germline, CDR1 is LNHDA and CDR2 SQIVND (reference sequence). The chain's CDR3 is CAGSVGQLNQPQHF. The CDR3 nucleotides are TGTGCCGGGTCGGTTGGACAGTTGAATCAGCCCCAGCATTTT.

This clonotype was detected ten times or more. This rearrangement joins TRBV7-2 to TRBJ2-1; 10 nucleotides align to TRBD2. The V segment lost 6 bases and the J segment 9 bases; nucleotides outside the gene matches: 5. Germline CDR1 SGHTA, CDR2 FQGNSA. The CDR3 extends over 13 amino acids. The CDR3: CASSLAGVREQFF. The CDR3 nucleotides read TGTGCCAGCAGTCTAGCGGGAGTTCGTGAGCAGTTCTTC. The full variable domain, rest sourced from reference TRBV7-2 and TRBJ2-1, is GAGVSQSPSNKVTEKGKDVELRCDPISGHTALYWYRQSLGQGLEFLIYFQGNSAPDKSGLPSDRFSAERTGGSVSTLTIQRTQQEDSAVYLCASSLAGVREQFFGPGTRLTVL.

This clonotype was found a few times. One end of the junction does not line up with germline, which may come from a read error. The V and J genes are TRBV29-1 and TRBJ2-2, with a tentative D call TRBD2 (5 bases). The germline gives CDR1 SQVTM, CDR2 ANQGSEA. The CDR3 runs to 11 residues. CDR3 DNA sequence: TGCAGCGTTGGGAACACCGGGGAGCTGTCTTTT. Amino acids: CSVGNTGELSF.